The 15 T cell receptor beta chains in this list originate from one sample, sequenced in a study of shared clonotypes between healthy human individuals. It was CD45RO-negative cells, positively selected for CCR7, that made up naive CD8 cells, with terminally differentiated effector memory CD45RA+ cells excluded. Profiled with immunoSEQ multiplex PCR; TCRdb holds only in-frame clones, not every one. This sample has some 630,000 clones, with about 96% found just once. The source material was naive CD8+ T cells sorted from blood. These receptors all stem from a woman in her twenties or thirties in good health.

The CDR3 is CASRTRSGNTIYF. In DNA form, the CDR3 reads TGTGCCAGTCGGACTAGGTCTGGAAACACCATATATTTT. The chain has TRBV28 and TRBJ1-3, with D unresolved. The germline gives CDR1 MDHEN, CDR2 SYDVKM. The ends were cut back, 9 bases at V and 1 base at J, with 10 bases in the middle. The length of the CDR3 is 13 residues.

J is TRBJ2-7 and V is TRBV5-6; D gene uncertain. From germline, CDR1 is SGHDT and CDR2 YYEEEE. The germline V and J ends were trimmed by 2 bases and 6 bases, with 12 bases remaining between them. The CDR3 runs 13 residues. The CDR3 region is CASSFGVVGEQYF. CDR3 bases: TGTGCCAGCAGCTTTGGGGTCGTAGGCGAGCAGTACTTC.

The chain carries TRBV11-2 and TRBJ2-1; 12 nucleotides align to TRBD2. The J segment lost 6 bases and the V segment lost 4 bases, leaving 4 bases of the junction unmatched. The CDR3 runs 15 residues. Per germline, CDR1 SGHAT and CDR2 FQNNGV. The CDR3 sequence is CASSSSGRVGNEQFF. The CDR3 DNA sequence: TGTGCCAGCAGCTCTAGCGGGAGGGTGGGCAATGAGCAGTTCTTC.

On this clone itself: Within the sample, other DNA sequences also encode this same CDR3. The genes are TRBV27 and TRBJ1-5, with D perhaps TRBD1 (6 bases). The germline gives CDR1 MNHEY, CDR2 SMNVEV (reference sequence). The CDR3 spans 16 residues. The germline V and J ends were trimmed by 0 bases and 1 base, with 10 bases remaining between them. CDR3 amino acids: CASSLSPGASNQPQHF. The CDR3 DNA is TGTGCCAGCAGTTTATCCCCGGGGGCGAGCAATCAGCCCCAGCATTTT.

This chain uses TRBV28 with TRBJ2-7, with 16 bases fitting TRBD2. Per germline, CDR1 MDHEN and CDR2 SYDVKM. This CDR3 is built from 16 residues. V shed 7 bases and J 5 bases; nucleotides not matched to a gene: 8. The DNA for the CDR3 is TGTGCCAGCACTCCGGGACTAGCGGGAGGGCTACACGAGCAGTACTTC. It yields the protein CASTPGLAGGLHEQYF.

Here the CDR3 DNA reads TGTGCCAGCAGTCCCGGGACAGGTACAGAGAATGAGCAGTTCTTC. This translates into CASSPGTGTENEQFF. The chain combines TRBV7-9 with TRBJ2-1; TRBD1 matches at 8 bases. Trimming cost V 6 bases and J 7 bases; bases outside gene matches: 11. This CDR3 comprises 15 residues. Germline lookup yields CDR1 SEHNR and CDR2 FQNEAQ (reference sequence).

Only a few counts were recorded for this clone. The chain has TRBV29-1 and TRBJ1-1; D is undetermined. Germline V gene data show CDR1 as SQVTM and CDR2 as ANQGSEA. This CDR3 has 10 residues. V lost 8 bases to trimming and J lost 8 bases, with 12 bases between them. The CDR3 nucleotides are TGCAGCACTACCGGCCGAGAAGCTTTCTTT. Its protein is CSTTGREAFF.

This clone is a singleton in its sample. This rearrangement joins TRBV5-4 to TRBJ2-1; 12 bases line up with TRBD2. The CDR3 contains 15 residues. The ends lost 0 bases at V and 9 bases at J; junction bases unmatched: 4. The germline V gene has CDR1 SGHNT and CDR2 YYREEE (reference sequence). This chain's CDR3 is CASSLGLAGVTEQFF. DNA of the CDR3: TGTGCCAGCAGCTTGGGACTAGCGGGAGTTACTGAGCAGTTCTTC.

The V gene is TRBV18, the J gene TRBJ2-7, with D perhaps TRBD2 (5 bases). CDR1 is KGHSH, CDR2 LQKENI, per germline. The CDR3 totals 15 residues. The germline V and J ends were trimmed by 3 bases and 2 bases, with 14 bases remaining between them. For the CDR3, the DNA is TGTGCCAGCTCACCGACGGGGATAGCGACCTACGAGCAGTACTTC. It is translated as CASSPTGIATYEQYF.

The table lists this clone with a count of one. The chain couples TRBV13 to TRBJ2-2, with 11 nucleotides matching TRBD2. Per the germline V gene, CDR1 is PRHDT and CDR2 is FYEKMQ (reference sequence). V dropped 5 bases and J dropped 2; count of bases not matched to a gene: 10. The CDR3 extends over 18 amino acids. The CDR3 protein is CASSLTIGTSGNTGELFF. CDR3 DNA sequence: TGTGCCAGCAGCCTTACCATTGGGACTAGCGGTAACACCGGGGAGCTGTTTTTT.

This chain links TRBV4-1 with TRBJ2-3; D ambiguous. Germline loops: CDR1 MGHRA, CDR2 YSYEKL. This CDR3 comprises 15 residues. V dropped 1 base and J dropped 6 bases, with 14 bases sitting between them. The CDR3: CASSQGWGRVDTQYF. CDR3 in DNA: TGCGCCAGCAGCCAAGGTTGGGGTCGGGTGGATACGCAGTATTTT.

The CDR3 coding sequence is TGTGCCAGCAGTTTAAATCCGACTAGCGGGTTCTACGAGCAGTACTTC. This encodes CASSLNPTSGFYEQYF. The chain couples TRBV28 to TRBJ2-7; 10 bases map to TRBD2. The CDR3 totals 16 residues. The germline V gene has CDR1 MDHEN and CDR2 SYDVKM. V shed 2 bases and J 3 bases; nucleotides not matched to a gene: 7.

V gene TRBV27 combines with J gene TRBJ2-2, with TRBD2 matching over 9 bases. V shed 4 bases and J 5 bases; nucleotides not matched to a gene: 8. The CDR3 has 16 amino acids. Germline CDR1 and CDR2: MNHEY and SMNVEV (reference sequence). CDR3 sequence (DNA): TGTGCCAGCAGTTGGCTAGCGGGAATATATACCGGGGAGCTGTTTTTT. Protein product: CASSWLAGIYTGELFF.

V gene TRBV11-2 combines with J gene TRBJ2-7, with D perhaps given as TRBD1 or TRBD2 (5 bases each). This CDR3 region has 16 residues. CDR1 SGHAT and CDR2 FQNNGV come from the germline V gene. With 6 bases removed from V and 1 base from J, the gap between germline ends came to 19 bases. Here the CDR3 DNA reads TGTGCCAGCAGTCCTTACGGTGGGACGGAATCCTACGAGCAGTACTTC. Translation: CASSPYGGTESYEQYF. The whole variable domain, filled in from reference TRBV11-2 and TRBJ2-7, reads EAGVAQSPRYKIIEKRQSVAFWCNPISGHATLYWYQQILGQGPKLLIQFQNNGVVDDSQLPKDRFSAERLKGVDSTLKIQPAKLEDSAVYLCASSPYGGTESYEQYFGPGTRLTVT.

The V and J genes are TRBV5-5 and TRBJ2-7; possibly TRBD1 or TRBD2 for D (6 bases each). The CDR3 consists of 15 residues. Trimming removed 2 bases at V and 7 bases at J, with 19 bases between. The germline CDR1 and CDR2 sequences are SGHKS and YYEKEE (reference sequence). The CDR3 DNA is TGTGCCAGCAGCTTTCAGGGGTGGGGCGGGGAGGAGCAGTACTTC. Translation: CASSFQGWGGEEQYF.